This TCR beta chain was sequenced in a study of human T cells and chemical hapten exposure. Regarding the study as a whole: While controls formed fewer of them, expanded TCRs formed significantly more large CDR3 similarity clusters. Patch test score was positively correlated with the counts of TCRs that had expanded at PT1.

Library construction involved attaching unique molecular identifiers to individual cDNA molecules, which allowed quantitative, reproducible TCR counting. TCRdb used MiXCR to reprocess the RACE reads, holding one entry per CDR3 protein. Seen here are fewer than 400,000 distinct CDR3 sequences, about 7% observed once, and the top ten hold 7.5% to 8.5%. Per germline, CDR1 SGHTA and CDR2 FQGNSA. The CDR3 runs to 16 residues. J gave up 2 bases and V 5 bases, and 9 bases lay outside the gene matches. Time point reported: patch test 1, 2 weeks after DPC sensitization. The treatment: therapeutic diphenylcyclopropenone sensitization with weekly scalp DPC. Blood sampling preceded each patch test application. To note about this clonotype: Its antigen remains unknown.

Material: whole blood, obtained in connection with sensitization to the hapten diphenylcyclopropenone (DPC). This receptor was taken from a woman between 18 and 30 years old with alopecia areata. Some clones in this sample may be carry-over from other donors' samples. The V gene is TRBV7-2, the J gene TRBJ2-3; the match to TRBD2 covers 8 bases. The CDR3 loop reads CASSHRQRGPTDTQYF. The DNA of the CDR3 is TGTGCCAGCAGCCACCGGCAGCGGGGGCCCACAGATACGCAGTATTTT. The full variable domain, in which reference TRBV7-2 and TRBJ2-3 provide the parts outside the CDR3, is GAGVSQSPSNKVTEKGKDVELRCDPISGHTALYWYRQSLGQGLEFLIYFQGNSAPDKSGLPSDRFSAERTGGSVSTLTIQRTQQEDSAVYLCASSHRQRGPTDTQYFGPGTRLTVL.